Presented here are 18 T cell receptor beta chains from one specimen sequenced in a study of cytomegalovirus exposure and HLA in healthy donors. Use of 60 Vbeta and 13 Jbeta primers characterized the PCR. Sequencing used immunoSEQ multiplex PCR; TCRdb keeps in-frame clones, though not all of them. Altogether about 130,000 clones are present, 75% to 80% being singletons, with the ten largest covering about 1%. The sequencing sample was made of PBMCs. The receptors here all came from a male donor in good health and CMV-seronegative.

The J gene is TRBJ2-5, the V gene TRBV23-1, with D hard to call. TRBV23-1 is placed among ORFs of uncertain function. Trimming took 1 base from V and 6 from J, leaving 15 bases between them. This CDR3 comprises 15 residues. The CDR3 bases are TGCGCCAGCAGTCAATTAGAAAGCACCACGAAGACCCAGTACTTC. It yields the protein CASSQLESTTKTQYF.

The chain has TRBV30 and TRBJ1-3; the D is unclear. V shed 5 bases and J shed 1 base, with 6 bases lying between them. Germline lookup yields CDR1 GTSNPN and CDR2 SVGIG (reference sequence). The CDR3 has 12 amino acids. CDR3 nucleotides: TGTGCCTGGTCGCAGTCTGGAAACACCATATATTTT. Residues: CAWSQSGNTIYF.

This clone was recorded only once. This sequence joins TRBV30 and TRBJ2-3; TRBD2 matches 10 bases. The CDR3 loop spans 16 amino acids. Trimming cost V 0 bases and J 1 base; bases outside gene matches: 4. Germline values: CDR1 GTSNPN, CDR2 SVGIG (reference sequence). CDR3 DNA sequence: TGTGCCTGGAGTGTCCTAGCGGGGGCCCGCACAGATACGCAGTATTTT. This sequence encodes CAWSVLAGARTDTQYF.

This clone was detected only a few times. The chain combines TRBV5-1 with TRBJ2-7; D remains unclear. Germline CDR1 reads SGHRS; CDR2 reads YFSETQ. V lost 0 bases, J lost 3 bases, and 10 bases lay in between. This CDR3 is 14 amino acids long. The CDR3 DNA follows: TGCGCCAGCAGCTTGGAGAGTGAGAGCTACGAGCAGTACTTC. It yields the protein CASSLESESYEQYF.

This sequence joins TRBV6-5 and TRBJ2-3; D call uncertain. V was cut by 3 bases and J by 5 bases, with 9 bases left in between. The germline CDR1 and CDR2 sequences are MNHEY and SVGAGI. The length of the CDR3 is 13 residues. The CDR3 nucleotides read TGTGCCAGCAGTTATCCCTTAGAAGATACGCAGTATTTT. As protein: CASSYPLEDTQYF.

This clone was seen more than once but under ten times. This sequence joins TRBV6-4 and TRBJ2-3; 10 nucleotides line up with TRBD2. From germline, CDR1 is MRHNA and CDR2 SNTAGT. Trimming took 4 bases from V and 4 from J; bases not matched to a gene: 5. This CDR3 is 15 amino acids long. CDR3 nucleotide sequence: TGTGCCAGCAGTGCCACTAGCGGGGCCGCAGATACGCAGTATTTT. Translated: CASSATSGAADTQYF.

The rearrangement uses TRBV7-9 and TRBJ2-5; 10 nucleotides line up with TRBD1. CDR3 length: 17 residues. The V segment lost 1 base and the J segment 5 bases; nucleotides outside the gene matches: 10. CDR1 and CDR2 (germline): SEHNR, FQNEAQ (reference sequence). The CDR3 loop reads CASSLGWDRGLGETQYF. The CDR3, as DNA: TGTGCCAGCAGCTTAGGATGGGACAGGGGATTAGGGGAGACCCAGTACTTC. The variable domain in full, completed from reference TRBV7-9 and TRBJ2-5, reads DTGVSQNPRHKITKRGQNVTFRCDPISEHNRLYWYRQTLGQGPEFLTYFQNEAQLEKSRLLSDRFSAERPKGSFSTLEIQRTEQGDSAMYLCASSLGWDRGLGETQYFGPGTRLLVL.

The chain employs TRBV11-3 and TRBJ2-7, with 11 bases fitting TRBD2. V shed 5 bases, J shed 5 bases, and the junction held 8 bases outside the gene matches. CDR3 length: 15 amino acids. Germline V gene data show CDR1 as SGHNT and CDR2 as YENEEA. CDR3 region: CASSLLAGGHHEQYF. DNA of the CDR3: TGTGCCAGCAGCCTTTTAGCGGGGGGGCACCACGAGCAGTACTTC. Complete variable domain (other parts from reference TRBV11-3 and TRBJ2-7): EAGVVQSPRYKIIEKKQPVAFWCNPISGHNTLYWYLQNLGQGPELLIRYENEEAVDDSQLPKDRFSAERLKGVDSTLKIQPAELGDSAVYLCASSLLAGGHHEQYFGPGTRLTVT.

The chain is built from TRBV30 and TRBJ2-5; the D is unclear. There are 14 residues in the CDR3. Germline values: CDR1 GTSNPN, CDR2 SVGIG (reference sequence). Between the trimmed V and J ends, which lost 2 bases and 5 bases, there was a span of 15 bases. DNA of the CDR3: TGTGCCTGGAGTACGCCTCTTACCAGGGAGACCCAGTACTTC. This gives the protein CAWSTPLTRETQYF.

This chain uses TRBV6-5 with TRBJ2-3, with D maybe TRBD2 (5 bases). The CDR3 is 13 residues long. Germline loops: CDR1 MNHEY, CDR2 SVGAGI. V shed 6 bases and J shed 2 bases, with 9 bases lying between them. The CDR3 nucleotides read TGTGCCAGCAGCCCCGACTACACAGATACGCAGTATTTT. As protein: CASSPDYTDTQYF.

The J gene is TRBJ2-3, the V gene TRBV19; tentatively, D is TRBD2 (5 bases). The CDR3 loop spans 14 amino acids. CDR1 and CDR2 from the germline V gene are LNHDA and SQIVND (reference sequence). Trimming cost V 4 bases and J 1 base, with 9 bases left between them. The CDR3, as DNA: TGTGCCAGTAGTACGAGGGATCGCACAGATACGCAGTATTTT. This encodes CASSTRDRTDTQYF.

This chain joins TRBV10-1 and TRBJ1-1; 10 bases match TRBD1. Germline V gives CDR1 WNHNN, CDR2 SYGVQD (reference sequence). With 5 bases clipped from V and 3 bases from J, the junction kept 6 bases outside the gene matches. The CDR3 consists of 15 residues. The CDR3, as DNA: TGCGCCAGCAGTTCTACCGGGACAGGGGACACTGAAGCTTTCTTT. Encoded protein: CASSSTGTGDTEAFF.

This chain uses TRBV12-1 with TRBJ2-7; TRBD2 was called by the table and not checked on the DNA. TRBV12-1 has pseudogene status. The CDR3 extends over 8 amino acids. CDR3 sequence: CASCKKYF. The CDR3 nucleotides are TGTGCCAGCTGTAAAAAGTACTTC.

This clone was detected only a few times. The chain carries TRBV4-2 and TRBJ1-3, with TRBD1 identical over 7 bases. V trimming: 0 bases; J trimming: 0 bases; junction bases outside the gene matches: 8. Germline-derived CDR1 and CDR2 are LGHNA and YNFKEQ. This CDR3 contains 18 residues. The CDR3 sequence is CASSQEFRTGRSGNTIYF. The DNA for the CDR3 is TGTGCCAGCAGCCAAGAATTTAGGACAGGCCGCTCTGGAAACACCATATATTTT.

The chain carries TRBV6-1 and TRBJ2-2; 9 bases fit TRBD1. This CDR3 spans 17 amino acids. Germline CDR1 MNHNS, CDR2 SASEGT. V trimming: 4 bases; J trimming: 1 base; junction bases outside the gene matches: 7. This CDR3 is CASSVPGQGGNTGELFF. The DNA for the CDR3 is TGTGCCAGCAGTGTCCCGGGACAGGGTGGGAACACCGGGGAGCTGTTTTTT.

This chain uses TRBV6-1 with TRBJ1-3, with no clear D. CDR3 size: 15 residues. Germline CDR1 is MNHNS and CDR2 is SASEGT. The V and J ends lost 3 bases and 2 bases respectively, with 11 bases between them. Here the CDR3 DNA reads TGTGCCAGCAGTGACTGGGGAGGTCCTGGAAACACCATATATTTT. This sequence encodes CASSDWGGPGNTIYF.

For the CDR3, the DNA is TGTGCCAGCAGTTACGGGCTCGATAGCTCCTACAATGAGCAGTTCTTC. Its translation: CASSYGLDSSYNEQFF. V is TRBV6-5 and J is TRBJ2-1; D ambiguous. Germline values: CDR1 MNHEY, CDR2 SVGAGI. The CDR3 is 16 amino acids. V was clipped by 2 bases and J by 0 bases, with 11 bases between them.

The chain recombines TRBV2 with TRBJ2-7; TRBD2 is a possible D gene (5 bases). The CDR3 length is 14 residues. Deletions cut 3 bases from V and 5 bases from J, with 14 bases between. Germline lookup yields CDR1 SNHLY and CDR2 FYNNEI. The DNA of the CDR3 is TGTGCCAGCAGTGAGGAAGGTAGGCGGGACGAGCAGTACTTC. This translates into CASSEEGRRDEQYF.